The present T cell receptor (beta chain) was sequenced within a study of cytomegalovirus exposure and HLA in healthy donors (dated 2017 in TCRdb). About the investigation overall: An earlier analysis of some 620 of the donors reported about 300 Gb of sequence data and 95 million to 140 million unique TCR beta sequences obtained from about 180 million T cells. The genetic ancestry cluster associated with self-reported Caucasian donors included 70% to 85% of the roughly 380 genotyped donors. Among roughly 400 genotyped donors of the cohort, an average of 235,054 unique TCR beta nucleotide sequences were sequenced per donor, roughly 18% of them non-productive. A later analysis re-examined previously published TCR beta repertoires from roughly 720 donors and added high-resolution HLA genotyping to investigate patterns of TCR occurrence. The study aimed to test whether signatures of past pathogen exposure could be identified by cataloging public T cell receptors. All discovery cohort repertoires had been generated using a single sequencing platform. Several DR-DQ haplotypes were handled as single units for association and clustering because linkage in the cohort was strong. The study used immunosequencing to profile the T cell repertoires of hundreds of subjects and linked those repertoires to cytomegalovirus serostatus. Genome-wide SNP genotypes for about 60% of the roughly 700 donors were used in a later genetic analysis, which treated that subset as a discovery cohort. An early release covering some 640 HLA-typed donors comprised approximately 290 gigabases of sequencing data and around 80 million unique TCR sequences. Rather than drawing on any new phenotypic data, the later analysis identified candidate immune exposures from TCR beta sequences and the way those sequences occurred across donors. Donor age, sex, ethnicity and CMV serostatus were compiled together with the repertoire data. HLA typing included class I and class II loci at four-digit resolution. To decide whether each TCR beta V gene segment behaved as functional or pseudogenic, an earlier analysis of approximately 590 of the donors relied on high-throughput TCR beta sequencing. Typing coverage varied by locus: roughly 620-640 donors for A, B, C, DRB1 and DQB1; approximately 500 for DQA1; 606 for DPA1; approximately 450 for DPB1. High-throughput TCR immunosequencing, statistical association of individual TCRs with disease status, and machine learning were combined to predict cytomegalovirus infection status. Along with the approximately 600-subject first cohort, a separate validation cohort of roughly 110 different subjects was used. The investigation overall reported the following: In the study, around 160 TCR beta chains were listed as associated with cytomegalovirus. Broadly in line with IMGT annotations, most TCR beta V segments showed up in productive rearrangements about 90% or about 30% of the time in an earlier analysis of 450 to 600 of the donors. A further reported finding was that TCR beta sequences accurately predicted the HLA-A and HLA-B alleles for most subjects in the first cohort. In this cohort, only TCR beta chains were sequenced, and detectable features were limited by the absence of alpha or paired-chain data. Sequencing depth was assumed to be roughly uniform across donors in the presence/absence analyses, though that assumption may not hold. In a later analysis, TCR association rates were found to vary across HLA loci, with the most associated TCRs seen for DRB1 alleles and the fewest for HLA-C alleles. According to the authors, the approach could potentially be generalized to other disease states and immunological phenotypes. A later genetic analysis reported fewer N-insertions in productive TCRs among donors in an Asian-associated ancestry cluster than the roughly 620-donor mean. Linkage disequilibrium might explain the correlated functional status among segregating V segments, but an unknown experimental factor could not be excluded. When HLA alleles, especially DR and DQ, strongly co-occurred, TCR associations were difficult to assign to individual alleles. The 87-base-pair reads could not distinguish some IMGT-functional V segments, including TRBV6-2 and TRBV6-3, so those segments were excluded. While some public TCRs were present in many individuals, most TCR sequences turned up only very rarely across donors. About 17 rarely observed V segments, including chromosome 9 orphons, were excluded from the earlier analysis of approximately 600 of the donors because counts were too low. In a later analysis, most CMV-associated TCR beta chains were found to appear HLA-restricted, with HLA associations seemingly driven largely by CMV exposure. A later genetic analysis associated a missense DCLRE1C variant with V-gene and J-gene trimming of TCR beta chains, and an independent cohort replicated the association. A later analysis found that HLA-associated TCR beta chains were more clonally expanded and had lower generation probabilities than equally common non-associated chains. At a false discovery rate of 0.05, a later analysis linked around 15,000 TCR beta sequences to specific HLA alleles. Immune exposure information for the cohort was limited to CMV serostatus. Several of the top co-occurrence clusters appeared to be linked to parvovirus B19, influenza, CMV and Epstein-Barr virus, according to a later analysis. The classifier was reported to diagnose cytomegalovirus status with high specificity and sensitivity in both the original cohort and the validation cohort. Because HLA typing was unavailable for some donors at each locus, only the typed subset was used in association tests. A few of the identified cytomegalovirus-associated TCR beta chains were confirmed in vitro to be specific for cytomegalovirus antigens. The sequencing pipeline was judged likely to have produced a cluster of highly shared sequence variants as a technical artifact.

Libraries were made using the immunoSEQ multiplex PCR assay. The multiplex PCR relied on a mix of 60 forward primers for TCR Vbeta segments and 13 reverse primers for TCR Jbeta segments. A multiplex PCR assay on genomic DNA amplified the CDR3 region of rearranged TCR beta genes. The Illumina HiSeq System was used to sequence the amplified TCR beta libraries as 87-base-pair reads. As for how the authors treated the data: In a later analysis, tens of millions of unique TCR beta chains were counted across the 500 to 700 repertoires, and around 11 million of these chains were shared by at least two donors. Raw reads were error-corrected and collapsed into unique sequences by a nearest-neighbor algorithm in which closely related sequences were merged to remove PCR and sequencing errors. Alignment of CDR3 sequences to IMGT reference sequences was used to assign V, D and J gene segments. For a sequence to be retained, a match of at least six nucleotides to both a V gene segment and a J gene segment was required. Rearrangements were classified as productive when the CDR3 lacked stop codons and remained in frame with V and J, and all other rearrangements were classified as non-productive. CDR3 was defined according to IMGT convention as the region running from the second conserved V-encoded cysteine to the conserved J-encoded phenylalanine. Sequences without an unambiguous match to a single V gene segment were excluded from the earlier analysis of approximately 560 of the donors. In an earlier analysis of 500 to 750 of the donors, V segments were called functional above 56.7% productive rearrangements and were called segregating when the between-donor standard deviation exceeded 5%. To diagnose cytomegalovirus status from the catalog of TCR beta chain sequences, a statistical classification framework was built. In a later analysis, V and J genes were assigned by comparing TCR nucleotide sequences against IMGT/GENE-DB human TR gene sequences. In a later analysis, CDR3 sequences and most-parsimonious VDJ recombination scenarios were assigned using the TCRdist pipeline. In a later analysis, every TCR beta chain was defined by the combination of its CDR3 amino acid sequence and its V-gene family, and reads without a unique V-gene family were dropped. As a way to deal with suspected cross-contamination and a sequencing artifact, a later analysis dropped 640 or so nucleotide sequences that were highly shared and had low generation probability. In a later analysis, a clonal expansion index for each public chain was calculated from normalized within-repertoire ranks of inferred template counts. Generation probabilities in a later analysis came from a VDJ recombination model fitted to out-of-frame rearrangements, and those results were checked against IGoR. Hypergeometric tests were used in a later analysis to score TCR-TCR, TCR-HLA and TCR-CMV co-occurrence, with a repertoire-size bias correction applied to the TCR pairs. A later analysis estimated false discovery rates by permuting HLA or CMV assignments 20 times. In a later analysis, co-occurring TCRs were grouped with DBSCAN, and TCRdist sequence similarity was added when clustering was performed within HLA-allele-positive subsets. Repertoires with fewer than 30,000 or more than 120,000 public chains, plus five repertoires with anomalous nucleotide sharing, were excluded from co-occurrence clustering. Imported from immuneACCESS, the table was reduced by TCRdb to in-frame sequences with V and J called. These copies leave out some clones; in studies compared against another copy, an unresolved V gene accounts for under half, and the cause of the remainder is not known. V and J calls and clone size are as listed in that table; D and trimming were resolved from the DNA. Present in this sample are about 86,000 clones, over 60% of which were seen just once. The leading ten clones occupy approximately 6.5% of the sample.

About this clone itself: The target of this receptor is not known. It has no much larger one-base neighbor in the sample; base qualities were not kept.

Unmatched junction bases come to 8, with V trimmed by 6 bases and J by 5 bases. Including the terminal cysteine and phenylalanine, the CDR3 comprises 14 residues. The sequence is cut down to CDR3 DNA, 42 bases in frame from base 1. Sequences MNHEY (CDR1) and SVGAGI (CDR2) are obtained from the germline V gene. The cohort was made up of 666 healthy bone marrow donors. At the time of sampling, all cohort members were nominally healthy, though unrecorded immune exposures were likely present. The donor tested CMV seronegative and was one of the 352 seronegative cohort members. Every donor gave a peripheral blood sample, and the peripheral blood mononuclear cells from that sample were used for TCR beta sequencing. The Qiagen DNeasy Blood Extraction Kit was used to extract genomic DNA from the blood cell samples.

The chain uses TRBV6-5 and TRBJ2-5, and 8 junctional nucleotides match TRBD1. The TCR comes from a female donor in good health and CMV-seronegative. Sequences were obtained from PBMCs. The CDR3 corresponds to CASSQGTGRETQYF. Read as DNA, the sequence is TGTGCCAGCAGCCAGGGGACAGGAAGGGAGACCCAGTACTTC.